This entry lists 10 T cell receptor beta chains sequenced from one sample in a study of OX40 agonist ivuxolimab in advanced cancers. Clones were sequenced by immunoSEQ multiplex PCR, and TCRdb holds only the in-frame ones, with some missing. The sample yields 45,000 to 65,000 clones, 80% to 90% seen once. This specimen was CD4+ or CD8+ T cells sorted from blood, taken in a trial of the OX40 agonist ivuxolimab. The receptors stem from an adult with an advanced solid tumor such as melanoma, head and neck, liver or kidney cancer.

This chain links TRBV6-5 with TRBJ1-5, with 10 positions matching TRBD1. From germline, CDR1 is MNHEY and CDR2 SVGAGI. Trimming at V came to 5 bases and at J to 6 bases, leaving 7 bases not matched to a gene. This CDR3 is 15 amino acids long. The CDR3 here is CASSLRQGAVQPQHF. The CDR3 region has the DNA TGTGCCAGCAGTCTTAGACAGGGGGCTGTTCAGCCCCAGCATTTT.

The chain joins TRBV7-2 to TRBJ2-7; no clear D. The CDR3 is 13 residues long. Germline loops: CDR1 SGHTA, CDR2 FQGNSA. The V and J ends lost 1 base and 7 bases respectively, with 11 bases between them. The CDR3: CASSLVPGSEQYF. The CDR3 nucleotides are TGTGCCAGCAGCTTAGTCCCAGGAAGTGAGCAGTACTTC.

V and J are TRBV28 and TRBJ2-7; 11 bases are a match to TRBD2. V gave up 1 base and J gave up 5 bases; unmatched junction bases: 16. The CDR3 sequence is 19 residues long. Germline CDR1 and CDR2: MDHEN and SYDVKM. This CDR3 is CASSLLGSASGGSFHEQYF. The CDR3 DNA reads as TGTGCCAGCAGTTTATTGGGGTCGGCTAGCGGGGGGAGTTTTCACGAGCAGTACTTC.

The chain uses TRBV15 and TRBJ2-1; D might be TRBD2 (5 bases). CDR1 and CDR2 (germline): LNHNV, YYDKDF (reference sequence). This CDR3 contains 15 residues. Deletions cut 1 base from V and 5 bases from J, with 12 bases between. The CDR3 here is CATSRGIIGNNEQFF. DNA for the CDR3: TGTGCCACCAGCAGAGGTATCATCGGGAACAATGAGCAGTTCTTC.

The chain employs TRBV6-4 and TRBJ2-3, with 9 bases matching TRBD2. Germline values: CDR1 MRHNA, CDR2 SNTAGT. This CDR3 comprises 13 residues. The ends lost 10 bases at V and 6 bases at J; junction bases unmatched: 8. This chain's CDR3 is CAISGGGADTQYF. For the CDR3, the DNA is TGTGCCATCTCAGGCGGGGGGGCGGATACGCAGTATTTT.

A single count supports this clone. The chain employs TRBV6-6 and TRBJ1-2; 7 bases are a match to TRBD1. This CDR3 comprises 13 residues. The V gene's germline CDR1 is MNHNY and CDR2 SVGAGI (reference sequence). With 5 bases clipped from V and 8 bases from J, the junction kept 8 bases outside the gene matches. For the CDR3, the DNA is TGTGCCAGCAGTCCCGGGACAGCGAGCGGCTACACCTTC. Translated: CASSPGTASGYTF.

V usage is TRBV6-6 and J usage is TRBJ2-7; D call uncertain. Germline values: CDR1 MNHNY, CDR2 SVGAGI (reference sequence). V was clipped by 5 bases and J by 3 bases, with 11 bases between them. The length of the CDR3 is 13 residues. The CDR3 reads CASSEAPIYEQYF. DNA for the CDR3: TGTGCCAGCAGTGAGGCCCCGATCTACGAGCAGTACTTC.

This chain links TRBV19 with TRBJ2-1; tentatively, D is TRBD1 (7 bases). Germline CDR1 and CDR2: LNHDA and SQIVND (reference sequence). The ends were cut back, 5 bases at V and 3 bases at J, with 20 bases in the middle. This CDR3 contains 17 residues. The CDR3 loop reads CASSRPQGGTLYNEQFF. In DNA, the CDR3 is TGTGCCAGTAGTCGCCCTCAGGGGGGAACGCTCTACAATGAGCAGTTCTTC.

The V gene is TRBV5-5, the J gene TRBJ1-2, with D possibly being TRBD1 (5 bases). CDR1 is SGHKS and CDR2 is YYEKEE in the germline V gene (reference sequence). V lost 1 base and J 6 bases, leaving 16 bases between the germline ends. The CDR3 is 15 residues long. The CDR3 DNA sequence: TGTGCCAGCAGCTTGCGAGTTGAGGGGTGGGATGGCTACACCTTC. Its protein is CASSLRVEGWDGYTF.

The chain is built from TRBV5-1 and TRBJ1-5, with TRBD1 identical over 9 bases. The CDR3 runs to 16 residues. Germline V gene data show CDR1 as SGHRS and CDR2 as YFSETQ. Trimming at V came to 0 bases and at J to 3 bases, leaving 4 bases not matched to a gene. The CDR3 nucleotides read TGCGCCAGCAGCTTGGGGGGACAGGGCCCCAATCAGCCCCAGCATTTT. Its translation: CASSLGGQGPNQPQHF.